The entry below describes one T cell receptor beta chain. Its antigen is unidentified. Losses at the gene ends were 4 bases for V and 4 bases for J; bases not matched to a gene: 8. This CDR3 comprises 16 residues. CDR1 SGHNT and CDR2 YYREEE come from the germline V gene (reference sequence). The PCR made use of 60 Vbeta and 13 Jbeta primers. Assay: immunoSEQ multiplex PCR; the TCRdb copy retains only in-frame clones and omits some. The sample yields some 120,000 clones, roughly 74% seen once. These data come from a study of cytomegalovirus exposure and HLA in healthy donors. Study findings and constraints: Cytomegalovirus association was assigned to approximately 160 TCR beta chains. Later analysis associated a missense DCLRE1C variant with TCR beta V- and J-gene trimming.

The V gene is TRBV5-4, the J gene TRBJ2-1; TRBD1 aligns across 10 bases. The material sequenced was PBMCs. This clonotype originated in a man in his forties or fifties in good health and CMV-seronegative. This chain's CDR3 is CASSPRLGQGYNEQFF. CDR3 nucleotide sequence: TGTGCCAGCAGCCCCCGTCTGGGACAGGGGTACAATGAGCAGTTCTTC.